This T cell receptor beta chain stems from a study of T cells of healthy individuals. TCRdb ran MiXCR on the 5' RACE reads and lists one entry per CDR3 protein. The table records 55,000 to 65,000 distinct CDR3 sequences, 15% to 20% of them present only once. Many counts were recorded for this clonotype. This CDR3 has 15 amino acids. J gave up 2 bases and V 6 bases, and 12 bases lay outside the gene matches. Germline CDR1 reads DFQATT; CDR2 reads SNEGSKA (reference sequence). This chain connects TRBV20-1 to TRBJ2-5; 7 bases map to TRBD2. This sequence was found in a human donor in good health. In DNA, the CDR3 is TGCAGTGCCCTCGCGAAGCAGCGGGGACAAGAGACCCAGTACTTC. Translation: CSALAKQRGQETQYF.